This TCR beta chain was recorded in a study of T cells in Graves' hyperthyroidism and ophthalmopathy. Notes on the study in general: The model's output predicted ophthalmopathy at a median of roughly 6.9 months prior to onset.

Researchers amplified the TCR beta CDR3 regions from RNA transcripts. First-round RT-PCR targeting the TCR CDR3 was performed with the HTBI primer set. TCRdb ran MiXCR on the multiplex PCR reads and lists one entry per CDR3 protein. The top ten hold 12% of the sample, which has fewer than 750,000 distinct CDR3 sequences, roughly 14% seen once. The trim removed 0 bases at V and 5 bases at J, leaving 11 bases unmatched. In germline, CDR1 is DFQATT, CDR2 SNEGSKA (reference sequence). The CDR3 loop spans 16 amino acids. Each ophthalmopathy patient scored at least 3 on the Clinical Activity Score and at least 4 on NOSPECS grade, with duration under 3 months. PBMCs came from over 8.5 ml fresh peripheral blood. As to this clonotype: Its target is not known.

The sequenced sample consisted of blood. The chain employs TRBV20-1 and TRBJ2-5; TRBD2 agrees at 8 bases. This TCR was sampled from a woman aged 45-59 years with Graves' ophthalmopathy. CDR3 protein: CSARDLGTSLYETQYF. As DNA, the CDR3 is TGCAGTGCTAGAGATCTTGGGACTAGTCTTTATGAGACCCAGTACTTC.